The 8 T cell receptor beta chains in this list originate from one sample, sequenced in a study of cytomegalovirus exposure and HLA in healthy donors. Primers for the PCR totalled 60 Vbeta and 13 Jbeta. Data came from immunoSEQ multiplex PCR; TCRdb stores just in-frame clones and leaves some out. Here the sample spans 150,000 or so clones, over 60% being singletons. The sequenced sample was PBMCs. The receptor set was obtained from a man in his forties or fifties in good health and CMV-seropositive.

The chain combines TRBV7-3 with TRBJ2-1, with 13 bases aligning to TRBD2. The germline CDR1 and CDR2 sequences are SGHTA and FQGTGA. J lost 10 bases, V lost 5 bases, and 17 bases had no gene match. This CDR3 is built from 18 residues. This chain's CDR3 is CASSPGSGTSGVHREQFF. CDR3 DNA: TGTGCCAGCAGCCCCGGATCCGGGACTAGCGGGGTCCACAGAGAGCAGTTCTTC.

V usage is TRBV28 and J usage is TRBJ2-2; 7 bases match TRBD2. The length of the CDR3 is 16 residues. Germline V gene lookup returns CDR1 MDHEN and CDR2 SYDVKM. Losses at the gene ends were 5 bases for V and 1 base for J; bases not matched to a gene: 7. CDR3 sequence: CASSARDYWNTGELFF. Written as DNA, the CDR3 is TGTGCCAGCAGTGCTCGGGACTATTGGAACACCGGGGAGCTGTTTTTT.

The gene calls are TRBV4-3 and TRBJ2-2, with a possible D match to TRBD2 (6 bases). V dropped 4 bases and J dropped 4 bases, with 13 bases sitting between them. The CDR3 is 15 amino acids. CDR1 is LGHNA, CDR2 YSLEER, per germline. The CDR3 is CASSLGSRITGELFF. CDR3 sequence (DNA): TGCGCCAGCAGCCTCGGGAGCCGGATCACCGGGGAGCTGTTTTTT.

In DNA form, the CDR3 reads TGTGCCACCCGACACGGAATCGATGAAAAACTGTTTTTT. The encoded protein is CATRHGIDEKLFF. The genes are TRBV10-3 and TRBJ1-4; no firm D call. Germline CDR1 and CDR2: ENHRY and SYGVKD. The CDR3 is 13 residues long. Trimming pared 10 bases from V and 6 bases from J, leaving 15 bases between.

V gene TRBV7-2 combines with J gene TRBJ2-1; D is possibly TRBD2 (6 bases). Germline V gene lookup returns CDR1 SGHTA and CDR2 FQGNSA. The CDR3 runs 16 residues. Between the trimmed V and J ends, which lost 1 base and 5 bases, there was a span of 15 bases. This chain's CDR3 is CASSLVWGVAHNEQFF. The CDR3 nucleotides are TGTGCCAGCAGCTTAGTTTGGGGGGTCGCCCACAATGAGCAGTTCTTC.

This clone was found once. This chain joins TRBV19 and TRBJ2-7; the D is unclear. The CDR3 extends over 14 amino acids. Trimming left V 2 bases short and J 2 bases short, with 10 bases between. The V gene's germline CDR1 is LNHDA and CDR2 SQIVND (reference sequence). CDR3 sequence (DNA): TGTGCCAGTAGTATATTGTCAGGTCCCTACGAGCAGTACTTC. It is translated as CASSILSGPYEQYF.

V usage is TRBV6-1 and J usage is TRBJ2-3, with 7 bases matching TRBD2. V shed 4 bases, J shed 8 bases, and the junction held 0 bases outside the gene matches. The CDR3 is 11 amino acids. Germline V gives CDR1 MNHNS, CDR2 SASEGT. DNA of the CDR3: TGTGCCAGCAGTGGACTAGCTACGCAGTATTTT. Its translation: CASSGLATQYF.

The J gene is TRBJ2-7, the V gene TRBV5-5; D is perhaps TRBD1 (6 bases). There are 13 residues in the CDR3. The germline gives CDR1 SGHKS, CDR2 YYEKEE (reference sequence). The V and J ends lost 0 bases and 4 bases respectively, with 8 bases between them. The CDR3 DNA follows: TGTGCCAGCAGCTTGGGAGGGGGTTACGAGCAGTACTTC. It codes for CASSLGGGYEQYF.